The 28 T cell receptor beta chains reported below all come from one sample, sequenced in a study of shared clonotypes between healthy human individuals. The naive CD8 subset, CD45RO-negative cells positively selected for CCR7, excluded terminally differentiated effector memory CD45RA+ cells. Method: immunoSEQ multiplex PCR; TCRdb's copy keeps in-frame clones and lacks some. The sample carries approximately 1.9 million clones, approximately 92% recorded once. Sequencing was performed on naive CD8+ T cells from PBMCs. Receptors originate from a man in his late teens or twenties in good health. Some clones in this sample may be carry-over from other donors' samples.

The J gene is TRBJ2-1, the V gene TRBV7-3, with TRBD2 identical over 8 bases. The junction had 18 bases not matched to a gene; V was cut back by 5 bases and J by 0 bases. Germline assignment: CDR1 SGHTA and CDR2 FQGTGA. This CDR3 comprises 20 residues. CDR3 in amino acids: CASSLEPALAVSSSYNEQFF. In DNA, the CDR3 is TGTGCCAGCAGCCTAGAGCCGGCACTAGCGGTATCTAGCTCCTACAATGAGCAGTTCTTC.

This chain joins TRBV6-1 and TRBJ2-5; D is perhaps TRBD1 or TRBD2 (5 bases each). From germline, CDR1 is MNHNS and CDR2 SASEGT. This CDR3 spans 15 amino acids. Trimming left V 0 bases short and J 5 bases short, with 13 bases between. CDR3 region: CASSEAHPRDETQYF. In DNA form, the CDR3 reads TGTGCCAGCAGTGAAGCGCATCCTAGGGACGAGACCCAGTACTTC.

The rearrangement joins TRBV29-1 to TRBJ2-7; 8 nucleotides align to TRBD2. CDR3 length equals 15 residues. Germline loops: CDR1 SQVTM, CDR2 ANQGSEA. The ends lost 6 bases at V and 0 bases at J; junction bases unmatched: 10. This chain's CDR3 is CSVTGLDSASYEQYF. CDR3 DNA sequence: TGCAGCGTGACGGGACTAGATTCGGCCTCCTACGAGCAGTACTTC.

Notes on this clone: The sample carries other DNA sequences with the same CDR3. The V call is TRBV27, the J call TRBJ2-2; a weak D match, TRBD1 (6 bases). Between the trimmed V and J ends, which lost 1 base and 0 bases, there was a span of 6 bases. Germline V gene sequence: CDR1 MNHEY, CDR2 SMNVEV (reference sequence). The CDR3 extends over 15 amino acids. The CDR3 sequence is CASSLWGPNTGELFF. The CDR3 DNA sequence: TGTGCCAGCAGTTTATGGGGGCCGAACACCGGGGAGCTGTTTTTT.

The chain carries TRBV4-1 and TRBJ2-7; 11 nucleotides agree with TRBD2. J gave up 3 bases and V 7 bases, and 14 bases lay outside the gene matches. CDR1 MGHRA and CDR2 YSYEKL come from the germline V gene. The CDR3 consists of 17 residues. The CDR3 DNA reads TGCGCCAGCACCCCGGCGGGTAGCGGGGGGGCCTACTACGAGCAGTACTTC. Translation: CASTPAGSGGAYYEQYF.

CDR3 in amino acids: CASSYSPGGLTEAFF. The CDR3 coding sequence is TGTGCCAGCAGTTACTCGCCAGGGGGTCTTACTGAAGCTTTCTTT. The chain couples TRBV6-5 to TRBJ1-1; 7 nucleotides line up with TRBD1. V dropped 0 bases and J dropped 5; count of bases not matched to a gene: 6. This CDR3 is built from 15 residues. Germline CDR1 is MNHEY and CDR2 is SVGAGI.

Turning to this clone: Other DNA sequences of this sample code for an identical CDR3. The chain combines TRBV4-3 with TRBJ2-7, with a weak D call TRBD1 (5 bases). The V gene's germline CDR1 is LGHNA and CDR2 YSLEER. V gave up 6 bases and J gave up 3 bases, with 12 bases separating them. The CDR3 has 13 amino acids. For the CDR3, the DNA is TGCGCCAGCAGTCAGGGCCGGTACTACGAGCAGTACTTC. Translating gives CASSQGRYYEQYF.

V gene TRBV27 combines with J gene TRBJ1-2; D is uncertain. V lost 3 bases, J lost 4 bases, and 18 bases lay in between. The germline V gene encodes CDR1 MNHEY and CDR2 SMNVEV (reference sequence). The CDR3 spans 16 residues. The CDR3 sequence: CASSFRVLGESYGYTF. In DNA form, the CDR3 reads TGTGCCAGCAGTTTCCGGGTCCTTGGGGAGAGCTATGGCTACACCTTC.

The count of this clone is one. This sequence joins TRBV27 and TRBJ2-1; 8 positions match TRBD2. J lost 7 bases, V lost 3 bases, and 5 bases had no gene match. CDR1 MNHEY and CDR2 SMNVEV come from the germline V gene (reference sequence). The CDR3 length is 14 residues. DNA for the CDR3: TGTGCCAGCAGTTTCTCGGGAGGGCCGAATGAGCAGTTCTTC. The encoded protein is CASSFSGGPNEQFF.

This chain connects TRBV7-9 to TRBJ2-1; tentatively, D is TRBD2 (6 bases). From germline, CDR1 is SEHNR and CDR2 FQNEAQ (reference sequence). The CDR3 consists of 16 residues. Trimming pared 2 bases from V and 4 bases from J, leaving 15 bases between. The CDR3 DNA reads as TGTGCCAGCAGCTTAACAGTGCTAGCGCCTTACAATGAGCAGTTCTTC. Translated: CASSLTVLAPYNEQFF.

This clone appeared once. J is TRBJ1-1 and V is TRBV6-6; no reliable D call. Germline V gene data show CDR1 as MNHNY and CDR2 as SVGAGI (reference sequence). The CDR3 sequence is 15 residues long. V gave up 0 bases and J gave up 4 bases, with 12 bases separating them. The CDR3 region has the DNA TGTGCCAGCAGTTACTCACCGAGCTCGACCACTGAAGCTTTCTTT. Translated, it gives CASSYSPSSTTEAFF.

The CDR3 is CASSTGVSNQPQHF. The CDR3 region has the DNA TGTGCCAGCAGCACAGGTGTGAGCAATCAGCCCCAGCATTTT. The V gene is TRBV6-1, the J gene TRBJ1-5, with D possibly TRBD1 on 5 matching bases. V dropped 6 bases and J dropped 1 base, with 10 bases sitting between them. CDR3 length: 14 amino acids. Germline V CDR1 and CDR2: MNHNS, SASEGT.

The chain has TRBV9 and TRBJ2-5; no reliable D call. CDR3 size: 13 residues. Germline assignment: CDR1 SGDLS and CDR2 YYNGEE. V was trimmed by 4 bases and J by 1 base, leaving 8 bases between them. The CDR3 sequence: CASSMAVQETQYF. The CDR3 coding sequence is TGTGCCAGCAGCATGGCAGTCCAAGAGACCCAGTACTTC.

This chain connects TRBV29-1 to TRBJ1-2; the match to TRBD1 covers 7 bases. Germline assignment: CDR1 SQVTM and CDR2 ANQGSEA. The V and J ends lost 5 bases and 4 bases, in that order; junction bases with no gene match: 1. The CDR3 has 11 residues. CDR3 DNA: TGCAGCGTTCGGGACAGCTATGGCTACACCTTC. Encoded protein: CSVRDSYGYTF.

The CDR3 region has the DNA TGTGCCACCAGCAGACTAGCCGGGGAGCAGTTCTTC. Translated: CATSRLAGEQFF. The V call is TRBV15, the J call TRBJ2-1; perhaps TRBD2 as D (5 bases). V shed 2 bases and J shed 10 bases, with 9 bases lying between them. From germline, CDR1 is LNHNV and CDR2 YYDKDF (reference sequence). This CDR3 has 12 residues.

V gene TRBV9 combines with J gene TRBJ2-3, with D possibly being TRBD2 (5 bases). The CDR3 has 16 amino acids. The V gene lost 1 base and the J gene lost 0 bases, with 12 bases spanning the gap. The V gene's germline CDR1 is SGDLS and CDR2 YYNGEE. As DNA, the CDR3 is TGTGCCAGCAGCGTATCAGGCGGGCGGAGCACAGATACGCAGTATTTT. Amino acids: CASSVSGGRSTDTQYF. Looking up the rest from reference TRBV9 and TRBJ2-3 gives the full variable domain: DSGVTQTPKHLITATGQRVTLRCSPRSGDLSVYWYQQSLDQGLQFLIQYYNGEERAKGNILERFSAQQFPDLHSELNLSSLELGDSALYFCASSVSGGRSTDTQYFGPGTRLTVL.

About this clone itself: Different DNA sequences within this sample yield the same CDR3. This chain connects TRBV5-4 to TRBJ2-1, with 12 bases fitting TRBD2. Germline CDR1 SGHNT, CDR2 YYREEE (reference sequence). With 0 bases clipped from V and 8 bases from J, the junction kept 3 bases outside the gene matches. There are 15 residues in the CDR3. The CDR3 region is CASSLGLAGGYEQFF. The CDR3 bases are TGTGCCAGCAGCTTGGGGCTAGCGGGAGGGTATGAGCAGTTCTTC.

The rearrangement links TRBV6-1 to TRBJ1-5, with D tentatively TRBD1 (5 bases). The CDR3 runs 18 residues. V was cut by 2 bases and J by 0 bases, with 17 bases left in between. Per germline, CDR1 MNHNS and CDR2 SASEGT. CDR3 in amino acids: CASSELLVGGNSNQPQHF. CDR3 nucleotides: TGTGCCAGCAGTGAACTCCTCGTGGGGGGTAATAGCAATCAGCCCCAGCATTTT.

The chain uses TRBV9 and TRBJ2-1; D gene uncertain. CDR1 is SGDLS and CDR2 is YYNGEE in the germline V gene. Trimming stripped 3 bases from V and 12 bases from J, with 34 bases between. The CDR3 extends over 19 amino acids. CDR3 protein: CASSADTHPGPWDLVLQFF. CDR3 in DNA: TGTGCCAGCAGCGCCGACACACACCCCGGGCCTTGGGATCTAGTCCTGCAGTTCTTC. The full variable domain, completed using reference TRBV9 and TRBJ2-1, is DSGVTQTPKHLITATGQRVTLRCSPRSGDLSVYWYQQSLDQGLQFLIQYYNGEERAKGNILERFSAQQFPDLHSELNLSSLELGDSALYFCASSADTHPGPWDLVLQFFGPGTRLTVL.

The genes are TRBV27 and TRBJ2-7; 10 positions agree with TRBD2. The junction had 8 bases not matched to a gene; V was cut back by 8 bases and J by 4 bases. CDR3 length: 14 amino acids. The V gene's germline CDR1 is MNHEY and CDR2 SMNVEV (reference sequence). CDR3 region: CASSPSGSWYEQYF. The CDR3 DNA reads as TGTGCCAGCTCTCCTAGCGGGAGTTGGTACGAGCAGTACTTC.

The chain combines TRBV11-3 with TRBJ2-5, with 9 bases that match TRBD2. J gave up 4 bases and V 1 base, and 13 bases lay outside the gene matches. The CDR3 is made up of 18 amino acids. In germline, CDR1 is SGHNT, CDR2 YENEEA. The CDR3 loop reads CASSLGGSGSPMRETQYF. The CDR3 nucleotides read TGTGCCAGCAGCTTAGGAGGTAGCGGGAGCCCCATGCGAGAGACCCAGTACTTC. Together with reference TRBV11-3 and TRBJ2-5, the CDR3 gives the full variable domain: EAGVVQSPRYKIIEKKQPVAFWCNPISGHNTLYWYLQNLGQGPELLIRYENEEAVDDSQLPKDRFSAERLKGVDSTLKIQPAELGDSAVYLCASSLGGSGSPMRETQYFGPGTRLLVL.

This clone was picked up one time. The chain joins TRBV15 to TRBJ2-1, with 8 nucleotides matching TRBD1. Germline V CDR1 and CDR2: LNHNV, YYDKDF (reference sequence). The V segment lost 6 bases and the J segment 7 bases; nucleotides outside the gene matches: 14. The CDR3 extends over 16 amino acids. The CDR3 bases are TGTGCCACCAGACGAGCGGCCAGGGGGCTTGGGAATGAGCAGTTCTTC. Amino acids: CATRRAARGLGNEQFF.

The chain has TRBV9 and TRBJ1-2, with no clear D. The CDR3 has 14 amino acids. The germline V gene has CDR1 SGDLS and CDR2 YYNGEE. The V gene lost 0 bases and the J gene lost 7 bases, with 13 bases spanning the gap. The DNA of the CDR3 is TGTGCCAGCAGCGTAGGGGCCGATTCGGGTGGCTACACCTTC. Translating gives CASSVGADSGGYTF. Looking up the rest from reference TRBV9 and TRBJ1-2 gives the full variable domain: DSGVTQTPKHLITATGQRVTLRCSPRSGDLSVYWYQQSLDQGLQFLIQYYNGEERAKGNILERFSAQQFPDLHSELNLSSLELGDSALYFCASSVGADSGGYTFGSGTRLTVV.

The V and J genes are TRBV15 and TRBJ2-3; a weak D match, TRBD2 (5 bases). The V gene lost 0 bases and the J gene lost 2 bases, with 12 bases spanning the gap. Germline CDR1 is LNHNV and CDR2 is YYDKDF (reference sequence). The CDR3 runs to 16 residues. The CDR3 bases are TGTGCCACCAGCAGAGATCCCCGGGAACACACAGATACGCAGTATTTT. This codes for CATSRDPREHTDTQYF. Full variable domain (rest looked up from reference TRBV15 and TRBJ2-3): DAMVIQNPRYQVTQFGKPVTLSCSQTLNHNVMYWYQQKSSQAPKLLFHYYDKDFNNEADTPDNFQSRRPNTSFCFLDIRSPGLGDTAMYLCATSRDPREHTDTQYFGPGTRLTVL.

The chain links TRBV29-1 to TRBJ2-7, with D perhaps matching TRBD2 (6 bases). CDR1 is SQVTM, CDR2 ANQGSEA, per germline. CDR3 length: 10 amino acids. The V gene lost 5 bases and the J gene lost 9 bases, with 11 bases spanning the gap. CDR3 in amino acids: CSVLRERQYF. The CDR3 region has the DNA TGCAGCGTTCTGCGGGAACGGCAGTACTTC.

The chain joins TRBV5-1 to TRBJ2-7; 9 bases align to TRBD2. The CDR3 consists of 16 residues. With 0 bases clipped from V and 2 bases from J, the junction kept 6 bases outside the gene matches. CDR1 and CDR2 (germline): SGHRS, YFSETQ. This chain's CDR3 is CASSLAGREGPYEQYF. The CDR3 DNA reads as TGCGCCAGCAGCTTGGCAGGGCGGGAGGGCCCCTACGAGCAGTACTTC.

V gene TRBV27 combines with J gene TRBJ2-3, with TRBD1 matching 7 bases. Trimming removed 7 bases from V and 3 bases from J; junction bases left unmatched: 7. The CDR3 is 14 residues long. CDR1 is MNHEY, CDR2 SMNVEV, per germline (reference sequence). CDR3 nucleotide sequence: TGTGCCAGCAAGACGGGACAGCCGACAGATACGCAGTATTTT. Its protein is CASKTGQPTDTQYF.

V is TRBV2 and J is TRBJ1-1; D gene unclear. Germline V lookup: CDR1 SNHLY, CDR2 FYNNEI. Deletions cut 2 bases from V and 4 bases from J, with 11 bases between. CDR3 length: 14 residues. CDR3 coding DNA: TGTGCCAGCAGTGAACTGGGTGGAAGCACTGAAGCTTTCTTT. This translates into CASSELGGSTEAFF.